This TCR beta chain was documented in a study of blood T cell repertoires in COVID-19. Across the study: The origin of the acute and convalescent COVID-19 samples was the United States, Italy and Spain. The cDNA or gDNA used as material had been derived from T cells, B-cell-depleted T cells, or PBMCs.

CDR1 and CDR2 (germline): MNHEY, SVGEGT. This CDR3 spans 17 amino acids. The J segment lost 0 bases and the V segment lost 5 bases, leaving 8 bases of the junction unmatched. TCRdb keeps only in-frame clones here, not all; method: immunoSEQ multiplex PCR. The sample holds about 150,000 clones; around nine tenths are singletons and the top ten take about 2.4%. The V gene is TRBV6-2 or TRBV6-3, the J gene TRBJ1-5, with TRBD1 matching over 9 bases. The sequence derives from a woman between 70 and 85 years old with acute or convalescent COVID-19. Source material: peripheral blood. The CDR3 region has the DNA TGTGCCAGCAGTGATACACAGGGGGCATATAGCAATCAGCCCCAGCATTTT. It specifies CASSDTQGAYSNQPQHF.